This T cell receptor beta chain was profiled in a study of blood T cell repertoires in COVID-19 (dated by TCRdb to between 2020 and 2021). For the wider study: The collaborator samples originated in the United States, Italy and Spain and spanned the acute and convalescent phases of COVID-19. The samples were drawn from two sources: the first 160 participants of the ongoing ImmuneRACE study, and 1,000 to 1,500 subjects contributed by 6 global collaborators. Where available, HLA class I and class II types were taken from metadata supplied by the sample provider and were not determined by assay-based typing. The material from the prospective study consisted of cDNA or gDNA derived from T cells, B-cell-depleted T cells, or PBMCs. The sample metadata nearly always contained a de-identified subject ID, COVID-19 status, age in years and sex. The repertoires were released in a freely available public database intended as a resource for research on the immune response to SARS-CoV-2. Deeply sampled blood TCRbeta repertoires from subjects exposed to, actively infected with, or recovered from COVID-19 were included in the dataset. The paper as a whole reports these results and caveats: The amount of clinical and demographic metadata varied by source and participant and was provided uncurated.

TCRbeta CDR3 regions were amplified from genomic DNA using the immunoSEQ Assay, a bias-controlled multiplex PCR. The study's own analysis went as follows. Within the assay, amplification of reference gene primers was used to estimate how many nucleated cells each sample contained. Sequence reads were collapsed and filtered to measure the absolute abundance of every unique TCRbeta CDR3 rearrangement. For each sample, productive Simpson clonality was calculated by taking the square root of Simpson's diversity index across productive rearrangements. TCRdb holds this immuneACCESS table with in-frame rearrangements only. Some clones are missing; in checked studies, unresolved V genes explain under half, and the rest has no known cause. V and J calls and clone size are copied from that table; D and trimming were computed from the DNA. This sample lists over 35,000 clones; about nine tenths were detected once. Of the sample, just under 8.5% falls within the top ten clones.

About this clone: Its antigen is still unknown. No base qualities exist here, and no much larger clone lies one base off it.

Reading the germline V gene gives CDR1 MGHRA and CDR2 YSYEKL. Measured from the cysteine to the phenylalanine, the CDR3 is 15 residues long. Of all the DNA, just the CDR3 is kept, 45 bases in frame from base 1. Here V drops 4 bases and J drops 0 bases, and the junction holds 5 bases not matched to any gene. The collaborating institutions used their own protocols to collect whole blood in K2EDTA tubes. For TCRbeta analysis, collaborators shipped samples as frozen whole blood, isolated PBMCs, or DNA extracted from either of those sample types. Sequenced: peripheral blood. The TCR sequence derives from a man in his sixties with active COVID-19. The chain uses TRBV4-1 and TRBJ1-2, and 7 bases in between align with TRBD1. The base sequence is TGCGCCAGCAGCCCCACAGGGGTATCTAACTATGGCTACACCTTC. It translates as CASSPTGVSNYGYTF.